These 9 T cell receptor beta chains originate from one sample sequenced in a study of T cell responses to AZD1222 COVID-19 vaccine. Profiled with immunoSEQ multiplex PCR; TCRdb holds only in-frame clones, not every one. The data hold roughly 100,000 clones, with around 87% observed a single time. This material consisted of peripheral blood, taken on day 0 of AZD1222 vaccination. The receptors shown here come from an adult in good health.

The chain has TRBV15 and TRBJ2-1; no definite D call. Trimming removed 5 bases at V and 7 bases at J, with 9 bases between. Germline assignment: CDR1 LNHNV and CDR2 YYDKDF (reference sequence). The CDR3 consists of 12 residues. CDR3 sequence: CATSRLGNEQFF. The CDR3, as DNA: TGTGCCACCAGCCGGCTGGGGAATGAGCAGTTCTTC.

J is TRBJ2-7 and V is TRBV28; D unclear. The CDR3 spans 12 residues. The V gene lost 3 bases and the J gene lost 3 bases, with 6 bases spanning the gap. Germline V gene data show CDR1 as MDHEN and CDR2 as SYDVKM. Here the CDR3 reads CASSFVNYEQYF. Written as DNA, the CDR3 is TGTGCCAGCAGTTTCGTCAACTACGAGCAGTACTTC.

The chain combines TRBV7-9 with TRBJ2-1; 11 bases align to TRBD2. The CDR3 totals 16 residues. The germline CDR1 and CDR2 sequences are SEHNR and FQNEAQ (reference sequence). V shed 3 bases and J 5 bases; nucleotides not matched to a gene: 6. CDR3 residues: CASSLSGLADNNEQFF. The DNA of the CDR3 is TGTGCCAGCAGCTTGTCGGGACTAGCGGATAACAATGAGCAGTTCTTC.

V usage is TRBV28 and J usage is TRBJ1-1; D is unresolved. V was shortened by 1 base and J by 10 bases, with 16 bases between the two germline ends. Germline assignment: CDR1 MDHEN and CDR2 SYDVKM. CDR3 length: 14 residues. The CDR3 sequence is CASSLYSTSWGAFF. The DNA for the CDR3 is TGTGCCAGCAGTTTATACTCGACATCGTGGGGAGCTTTCTTT.

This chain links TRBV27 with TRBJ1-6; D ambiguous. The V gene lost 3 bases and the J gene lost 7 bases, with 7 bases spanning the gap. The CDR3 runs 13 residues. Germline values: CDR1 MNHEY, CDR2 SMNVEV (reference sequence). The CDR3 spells CASSFTLNSPLHF. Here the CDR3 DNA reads TGTGCCAGCAGTTTCACGTTGAATTCACCCCTCCACTTT.

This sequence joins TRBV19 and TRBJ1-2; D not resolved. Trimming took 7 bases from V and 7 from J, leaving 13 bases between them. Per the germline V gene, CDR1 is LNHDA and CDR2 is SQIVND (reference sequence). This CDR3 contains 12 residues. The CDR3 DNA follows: TGTGCCAGTACCATGGGCGCCGGTGGCTACACCTTC. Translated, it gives CASTMGAGGYTF.

The CDR3 region has the DNA TGCGCCAGCAGTTCTAAGGGGCTAGCGGGAGAGGTTCAGAACGAGCAGTACTTC. This sequence encodes CASSSKGLAGEVQNEQYF. The chain links TRBV5-1 to TRBJ2-7, with 10 bases aligning to TRBD2. V was clipped by 5 bases and J by 5 bases; unmatched bases: 19. CDR3 length equals 18 residues. Germline lookup yields CDR1 SGHRS and CDR2 YFSETQ.

Here the CDR3 DNA reads TGTGCCAGCAGATCACAGGGTGACACTGAAGCTTTCTTT. Encoded protein: CASRSQGDTEAFF. The chain couples TRBV27 to TRBJ1-1, with a tentative D call TRBD1 (6 bases). Germline V gene sequence: CDR1 MNHEY, CDR2 SMNVEV (reference sequence). V gave up 6 bases and J gave up 3 bases, with 11 bases separating them. This CDR3 region has 13 residues.

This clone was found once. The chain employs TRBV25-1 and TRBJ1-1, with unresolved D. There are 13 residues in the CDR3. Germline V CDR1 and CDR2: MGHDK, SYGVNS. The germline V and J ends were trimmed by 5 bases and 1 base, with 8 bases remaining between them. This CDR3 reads CASSRAENTEAFF. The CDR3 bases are TGTGCCAGCAGTCGTGCGGAGAACACTGAAGCTTTCTTT. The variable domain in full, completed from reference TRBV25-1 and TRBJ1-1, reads EADIYQTPRYLVIGTGKKITLECSQTMGHDKMYWYQQDPGMELHLIHYSYGVNSTEKGDLSSESTVSRIRTEHFPLTLESARPSHTSQYLCASSRAENTEAFFGQGTRLTVV.